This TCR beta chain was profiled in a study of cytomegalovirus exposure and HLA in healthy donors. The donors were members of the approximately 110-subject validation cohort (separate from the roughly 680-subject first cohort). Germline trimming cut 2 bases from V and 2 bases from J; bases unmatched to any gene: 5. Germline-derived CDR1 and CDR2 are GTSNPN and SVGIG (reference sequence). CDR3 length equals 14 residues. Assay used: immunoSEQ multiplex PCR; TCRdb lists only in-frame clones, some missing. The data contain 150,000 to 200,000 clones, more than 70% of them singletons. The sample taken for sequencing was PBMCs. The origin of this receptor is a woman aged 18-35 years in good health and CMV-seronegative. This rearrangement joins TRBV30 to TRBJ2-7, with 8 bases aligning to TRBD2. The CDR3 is CAWSLTSGPYEQYF. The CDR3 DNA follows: TGTGCCTGGAGTCTCACTAGCGGACCCTACGAGCAGTACTTC.